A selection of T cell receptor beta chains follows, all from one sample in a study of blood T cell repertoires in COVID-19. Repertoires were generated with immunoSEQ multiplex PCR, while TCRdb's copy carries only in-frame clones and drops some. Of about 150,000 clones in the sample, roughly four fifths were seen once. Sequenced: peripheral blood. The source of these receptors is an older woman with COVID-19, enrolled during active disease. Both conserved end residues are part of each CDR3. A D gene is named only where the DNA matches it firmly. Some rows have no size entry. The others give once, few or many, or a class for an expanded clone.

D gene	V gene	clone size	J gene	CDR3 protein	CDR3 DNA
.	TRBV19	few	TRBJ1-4	CASWTDYEKLFF	TGTGCCAGTTGGACAGATTATGAAAAACTGTTTTTT
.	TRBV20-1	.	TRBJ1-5	CSASRPQVNQPQHF	TGCAGTGCTAGTCGACCCCAGGTTAATCAGCCCCAGCATTTT
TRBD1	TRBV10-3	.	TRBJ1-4	CATRTGQKLFF	TGTGCCACTCGGACAGGGCAAAAACTGTTTTTT
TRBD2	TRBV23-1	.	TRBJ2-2	CASKGSGRTGTGELFF	TGCGCCAGCAAGGGTAGCGGGCGGACCGGCACCGGGGAGCTGTTTTTT
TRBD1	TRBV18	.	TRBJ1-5	CASSQGQVSNQPQHF	TGTGCCAGCTCACAGGGACAGGTCAGCAATCAGCCCCAGCATTTT
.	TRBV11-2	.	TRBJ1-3	CASSLARRGIVNTIYF	TGTGCCAGCAGCTTAGCTCGCCGAGGGATTGTCAACACCATATATTTT
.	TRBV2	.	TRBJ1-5	CASSPYRVQPQHF	TGTGCCAGCAGTCCCTACAGGGTTCAGCCCCAGCATTTT
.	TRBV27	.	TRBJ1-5	CASSTGLQPQHF	TGTGCCAGCAGTACAGGTCTTCAGCCCCAGCATTTT
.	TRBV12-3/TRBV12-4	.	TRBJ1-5	CASSLGRNQPQHF	TGTGCCAGCAGTTTGGGCAGAAATCAGCCCCAGCATTTT
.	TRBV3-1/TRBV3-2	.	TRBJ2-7	CASSPSFTISYEQYF	TGTGCCAGCAGCCCCTCCTTTACTATTAGCTACGAGCAGTACTTC
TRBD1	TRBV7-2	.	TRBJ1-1	CASSLPPGGRNTEAFF	TGTGCCAGCAGCTTACCCCCAGGGGGCCGGAACACTGAAGCTTTCTTT
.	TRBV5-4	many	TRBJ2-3	CASSSPQGRGTDTQYF	TGTGCCAGCAGCTCTCCCCAGGGTAGGGGCACAGATACGCAGTATTTT
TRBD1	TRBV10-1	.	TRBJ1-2	CASSESTGGGYTF	TGCGCCAGCAGTGAGTCCACAGGGGGAGGCTACACCTTC
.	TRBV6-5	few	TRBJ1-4	CATRLTSATNEKLFF	TGTGCCACCCGGTTAACTTCTGCAACTAATGAAAAACTGTTTTTT
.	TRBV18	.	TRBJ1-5	CASSPLQHSNQPQHF	TGTGCCAGCTCACCACTACAGCATAGCAATCAGCCCCAGCATTTT
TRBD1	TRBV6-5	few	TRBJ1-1	CASSYKRDSEAFF	TGTGCCAGCAGTTATAAAAGGGACAGTGAAGCTTTCTTT
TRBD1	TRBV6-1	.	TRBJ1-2	CASSERTGNVFYGYTF	TGTGCCAGCAGTGAGAGGACAGGAAATGTTTTCTATGGCTACACCTTC
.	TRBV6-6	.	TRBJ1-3	CASSYEGSTGNTIYF	TGTGCCAGCAGTTACGAGGGAAGCACTGGAAACACCATATATTTT
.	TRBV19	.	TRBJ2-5	CASNTSPQETQYF	TGTGCCAGTAACACCTCACCACAAGAGACCCAGTACTTC
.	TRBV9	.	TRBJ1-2	CASSSVPLASYGYTF	TGTGCCAGCAGCTCAGTCCCGCTTGCAAGCTATGGCTACACCTTC
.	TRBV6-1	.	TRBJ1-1	CASSEITGGTEAFF	TGTGCCAGCAGTGAAATAACCGGGGGGACTGAAGCTTTCTTT
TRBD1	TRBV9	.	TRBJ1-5	CASSVDGTALQPQHF	TGTGCCAGCAGCGTAGATGGGACAGCCCTACAGCCCCAGCATTTT
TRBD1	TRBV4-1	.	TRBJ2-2	CASSLLRTGDLEVTGELFF	TGCGCCAGCAGCCTACTTAGGACAGGGGACCTGGAGGTCACCGGGGAGCTGTTTTTT
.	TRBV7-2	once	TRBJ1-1	CASSLDGGTGSAEAFF	TGTGCCAGCAGCTTAGACGGTGGCACAGGATCAGCTGAAGCTTTCTTT
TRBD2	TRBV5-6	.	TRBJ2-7	CASSVSGTSGRLEYF	TGTGCCAGCAGCGTCTCCGGGACTAGCGGGAGGCTGGAGTACTTC
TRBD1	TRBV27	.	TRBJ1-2	CASSLGTPRQGTSYGYTF	TGTGCCAGCAGTTTGGGAACACCCCGACAGGGGACTTCCTATGGCTACACCTTC
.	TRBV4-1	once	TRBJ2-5	CASSQWRGETQYF	TGCGCCAGCAGCCAATGGAGGGGAGAGACCCAGTACTTC
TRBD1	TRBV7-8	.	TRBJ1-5	CASSLEMDRGSQPQHF	TGTGCCAGCAGCTTAGAGATGGACAGGGGGAGTCAGCCCCAGCATTTT
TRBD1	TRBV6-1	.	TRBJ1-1	CASSERGQGERAFF	TGTGCCAGCAGTGAAAGGGGACAGGGGGAGAGAGCTTTCTTT
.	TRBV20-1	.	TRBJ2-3	CSAIETTDTQYF	TGCAGTGCTATTGAGACTACAGATACGCAGTATTTT
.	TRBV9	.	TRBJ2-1	CASSVREGARNEQFF	TGTGCCAGCAGCGTACGTGAAGGGGCGAGAAATGAGCAGTTCTTC
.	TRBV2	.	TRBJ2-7	CASSDAGTLTSYEQYF	TGTGCCAGCAGTGACGCCGGGACATTAACTTCCTACGAGCAGTACTTC
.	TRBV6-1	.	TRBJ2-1	CASSEAGVYNEQFF	TGTGCCAGCAGTGAAGCGGGAGTCTACAATGAGCAGTTCTTC
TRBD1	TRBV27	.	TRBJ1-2	CASSRQGGGYTF	TGTGCCAGCAGCCGACAGGGCGGTGGCTACACCTTC
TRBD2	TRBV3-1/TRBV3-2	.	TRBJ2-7	CASSQERSGRDEQYF	TGTGCCAGCAGCCAAGAAAGGAGCGGGAGGGACGAGCAGTACTTC
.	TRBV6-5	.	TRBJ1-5	CASSWGGTSNQPQHF	TGTGCCAGCAGTTGGGGGGGGACTAGCAATCAGCCCCAGCATTTT
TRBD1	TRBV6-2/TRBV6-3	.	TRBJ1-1	CASSYPGQGVRGTEAFF	TGTGCCAGCAGTTACCCGGGACAGGGCGTCAGGGGCACTGAAGCTTTCTTT
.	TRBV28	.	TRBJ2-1	CASSLSDSEQFF	TGTGCCAGCAGTTTATCGGACTCCGAGCAGTTCTTC
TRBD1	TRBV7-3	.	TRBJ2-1	CASSFRDSYNEQFF	TGTGCCAGCAGCTTCCGGGACAGCTACAATGAGCAGTTCTTC
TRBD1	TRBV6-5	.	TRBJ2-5	CASNRDRGQETQYF	TGTGCCAGCAACCGGGACAGGGGGCAAGAGACCCAGTACTTC
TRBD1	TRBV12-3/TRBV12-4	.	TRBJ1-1	CASKQGATEAFF	TGTGCCAGCAAACAGGGGGCCACTGAAGCTTTCTTT
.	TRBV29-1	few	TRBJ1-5	CSVEPFRGQPQHF	TGCAGCGTTGAACCGTTTAGGGGGCAGCCCCAGCATTTT
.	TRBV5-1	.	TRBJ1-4	CASSFTGREKLFF	TGCGCCAGCAGCTTCACAGGACGAGAAAAACTGTTTTTT
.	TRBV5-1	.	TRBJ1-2	CASSLEQNYGYTF	TGCGCCAGCAGCTTGGAACAGAACTATGGCTACACCTTC
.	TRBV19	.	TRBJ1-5	CASSMRDFSNQPQHF	TGTGCCAGTAGTATGCGGGATTTTAGCAATCAGCCCCAGCATTTT
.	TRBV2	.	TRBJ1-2	CASRPDGQRGGYTF	TGTGCCAGCAGACCGGACGGACAGCGGGGTGGCTACACCTTC